This T cell receptor beta chain came from a study of CD8 T cells in ankylosing spondylitis. Points from the study as a whole: A motif in TCR beta, a set of roughly eight highly homologous variants, appeared characteristic of ankylosing spondylitis blood. Earlier literature documents some of the motif variants in reactive arthritis synovial fluid and blood.

This clonotype appeared many times. Its specificity is unknown. Trimming removed 5 bases from V and 1 base from J; junction bases left unmatched: 12. CDR1 and CDR2 (germline): DFQATT, SNEGSKA (reference sequence). The CDR3 length is 16 residues. Libraries of TCR beta came from quantitative 5'-RACE with molecular barcodes. Each CDR3 protein gets one entry after TCRdb re-called the 5' RACE reads with MiXCR. The sample contains some 330,000 distinct CDR3 sequences, approximately 8% of which appear only once. This receptor was obtained from a male donor with ankylosing spondylitis. Material for sequencing was blood, either unsorted or a sorted T cell fraction (not recorded which). The rearrangement links TRBV20-1 to TRBJ2-7, with TRBD2 identical over 9 bases. CDR3: CSAPNRGAGGSYEQYF. CDR3 nucleotide sequence: TGCAGTGCTCCTAACAGGGGAGCGGGAGGATCCTACGAGCAGTACTTC.